The entry that follows covers one TCR beta chain sequence. The antigen is undetermined. Measured with immunoSEQ multiplex PCR; TCRdb has only the in-frame clones, and not every one. Of 40,000 to 60,000 clones listed, 85% to 90% are singletons. These data belong to a study of T cells in localized non-small cell lung cancer. Study-level results: In adjacent lung, a median about 52 of the top 100 tumor clones were found. Because researchers sequenced only one region of the tumor, heterogeneity is still possible. The highest T cell clonality was in uninvolved adjacent lung, above tumor.

The V gene lost 0 bases and the J gene lost 3 bases, with 8 bases spanning the gap. CDR1 LNHNV and CDR2 YYDKDF come from the germline V gene (reference sequence). This CDR3 spans 14 amino acids. Sequenced material: PBMCs, taken before any cancer treatment. The genes are TRBV15 and TRBJ1-1; D gene ambiguous. The receptor was isolated from a female donor with stage II lung adenocarcinoma. This CDR3 reads CATSRERGYTEAFF. Here the CDR3 DNA reads TGTGCCACCAGCAGAGAACGTGGGTACACTGAAGCTTTCTTT.